The 20 T cell receptor beta chains reported below all come from one sample, sequenced in a study of T-cell memory formation after mild COVID-19. Each CDR3 protein is one row after TCRdb ran MiXCR on the 5' RACE reads. Among fewer than 450,000 distinct CDR3 sequences listed, 20% to 25% were seen once. The sequenced sample consisted of PBMCs or a T cell subset sorted from them (not recorded which). The receptors were sampled from an adult woman who had mild COVID-19 (a few samples of this study predate the infection). Cell type and time point are not known.

The chain employs TRBV12-3 or TRBV12-4 and TRBJ1-2, with D tentatively TRBD1 (5 bases). This CDR3 has 13 amino acids. Trimming pared 6 bases from V and 4 bases from J, leaving 12 bases between. CDR3 loop: CASSTVQGYGYTF. The CDR3 nucleotides are TGTGCCAGCAGCACCGTCCAGGGCTATGGCTACACCTTC.

The CDR3 loop is CATSEGNAAYNEQFF. CDR3 nucleotides: TGTGCCACCAGTGAAGGGAACGCCGCCTACAATGAGCAGTTCTTC. V gene TRBV24-1 combines with J gene TRBJ2-1; no clear D. V was clipped by 4 bases and J by 2 bases, with 11 bases between them. The germline V gene encodes CDR1 KGHDR and CDR2 SFDVKD. The CDR3 extends over 15 amino acids.

The rearrangement links TRBV5-1 to TRBJ2-1, with 9 bases aligning to TRBD1. The V gene's germline CDR1 is SGHRS and CDR2 YFSETQ. J was trimmed by 7 bases and V by 0 bases; bases with no gene match: 5. The CDR3 spans 15 residues. The DNA of the CDR3 is TGCGCCAGCAGCTTGGCCCCGGACAGGGGAAATGAGCAGTTCTTC. Protein sequence: CASSLAPDRGNEQFF. Complete variable domain (other parts from reference TRBV5-1 and TRBJ2-1): KAGVTQTPRYLIKTRGQQVTLSCSPISGHRSVSWYQQTPGQGLQFLFEYFSETQRNKGNFPGRFSGRQFSNSRSEMNVSTLELGDSALYLCASSLAPDRGNEQFFGPGTRLTVL.

This clonotype was counted only a few times. The chain recombines TRBV6-6 with TRBJ2-5; TRBD1 agrees at 8 bases. Per germline, CDR1 MNHNY and CDR2 SVGAGI (reference sequence). CDR3 length: 17 residues. The J segment lost 2 bases and the V segment lost 5 bases, leaving 13 bases of the junction unmatched. For the CDR3, the DNA is TGTGCCAGCAGTCTCCATGGACAGGGTCGGAGGCAAGAGACCCAGTACTTC. Translation: CASSLHGQGRRQETQYF.

This clonotype was observed a handful of times. The V call is TRBV29-1, the J call TRBJ1-4; maybe TRBD1 (5 bases). The CDR3 contains 13 residues. Per the germline V gene, CDR1 is SQVTM and CDR2 is ANQGSEA. V was cut by 3 bases and J by 7 bases, with 12 bases left in between. CDR3 bases: TGCAGCGTTGATAAGGGACCCGGTGAAAAACTGTTTTTT. Its translation: CSVDKGPGEKLFF. Using reference TRBV29-1 and TRBJ1-4 for the parts outside the CDR3, the full variable domain is SAVISQKPSRDICQRGTSLTIQCQVDSQVTMMFWYRQQPGQSLTLIATANQGSEATYESGFVIDKFPISRPNLTFSTLTVSNMSPEDSSIYLCSVDKGPGEKLFFGSGTQLSVL.

This clonotype was counted a few times. This chain joins TRBV24-1 and TRBJ2-3; tentatively, D is TRBD1 or TRBD2 (5 bases each). Germline V gene sequence: CDR1 KGHDR, CDR2 SFDVKD. The V and J ends lost 5 bases and 6 bases respectively, with 20 bases between them. The CDR3 spans 16 residues. The CDR3 DNA sequence: TGTGCCACCAGTGCCTCCGGGGACGATACTAGGGATACGCAGTATTTT. Protein sequence: CATSASGDDTRDTQYF.

This clonotype was detected many times. CDR3: CASRATTIATDTQYF. CDR3 bases: TGCGCCAGCCGGGCGACCACAATCGCCACAGATACGCAGTATTTT. The chain joins TRBV5-1 to TRBJ2-3; D remains ambiguous. This CDR3 spans 15 amino acids. With 7 bases removed from V and 2 bases from J, the gap between germline ends came to 17 bases. Germline values: CDR1 SGHRS, CDR2 YFSETQ.

This clonotype was recorded many times. The rearrangement uses TRBV4-2 and TRBJ2-1; 9 bases are shared with TRBD2. Per germline, CDR1 LGHNA and CDR2 YNFKEQ. This CDR3 contains 13 residues. The trim removed 8 bases at V and 4 bases at J, leaving 3 bases unmatched. Written as DNA, the CDR3 is TGTGCCAGCGGGACTAGCTCTTACAATGAGCAGTTCTTC. It translates to CASGTSSYNEQFF.

The rearrangement uses TRBV20-1 and TRBJ2-1, with TRBD1 as a possible D gene (7 bases). The CDR3 sequence is 18 residues long. Germline V CDR1 and CDR2: DFQATT, SNEGSKA (reference sequence). V shed 6 bases and J shed 4 bases, with 28 bases lying between them. The DNA for the CDR3 is TGCAGTGCCGGCTGGAATGGTATGGCCAGGGGGGTGTACAATGAGCAGTTCTTC. Protein sequence: CSAGWNGMARGVYNEQFF.

The V call is TRBV12-3 or TRBV12-4, the J call TRBJ2-3; D is undetermined. V dropped 3 bases and J dropped 2 bases, with 9 bases sitting between them. CDR3 size: 14 residues. CDR3 nucleotides: TGTGCCAGCAGTTTTCCTAGGCTCACAGATACGCAGTATTTT. Residues: CASSFPRLTDTQYF.

This chain joins TRBV12-3 or TRBV12-4 and TRBJ1-1, with D hard to call. V was shortened by 6 bases and J by 1 base, with 9 bases between the two germline ends. The CDR3 is 13 amino acids. CDR3 sequence (DNA): TGTGCCAGCAGACCACGGGGGAACACTGAAGCTTTCTTT. This codes for CASRPRGNTEAFF.

The chain is built from TRBV7-9 and TRBJ2-7; D is undetermined. Trimming cost V 4 bases and J 4 bases, with 11 bases left between them. The CDR3 extends over 13 amino acids. Germline lookup yields CDR1 SEHNR and CDR2 FQNEAQ (reference sequence). The CDR3 sequence: CASSSDTKYEQYF. The CDR3 DNA reads TGTGCCAGCAGCTCGGATACCAAGTACGAGCAGTACTTC. The full variable domain, its missing parts supplied by reference TRBV7-9 and TRBJ2-7, is DTGVSQNPRHKITKRGQNVTFRCDPISEHNRLYWYRQTLGQGPEFLTYFQNEAQLEKSRLLSDRFSAERPKGSFSTLEIQRTEQGDSAMYLCASSSDTKYEQYFGPGTRLTVT.

In its sample, this clonotype was seen a few times. CDR3: CSGRQRSSYEQYF. The DNA of the CDR3 is TGCAGTGGCCGACAGAGATCCTCCTACGAGCAGTACTTC. J is TRBJ2-7 and V is TRBV20-1, with D perhaps matching TRBD1 (5 bases). Germline V CDR1 and CDR2: DFQATT, SNEGSKA (reference sequence). The CDR3 loop spans 13 amino acids. Trimming stripped 7 bases from V and 0 bases from J, with 13 bases between.

At least ten counts were recorded for this clonotype. This chain joins TRBV12-3 or TRBV12-4 and TRBJ2-1; 7 bases are shared with TRBD2. The ends lost 1 base at V and 2 bases at J; junction bases unmatched: 2. CDR3 length: 15 residues. CDR3 region: CASSLGGGAYNEQFF. DNA for the CDR3: TGTGCCAGCAGTTTAGGCGGGGGAGCCTACAATGAGCAGTTCTTC.

V gene TRBV6-1 combines with J gene TRBJ2-7; tentatively, D is TRBD1 (7 bases). Germline assignment: CDR1 MNHNS and CDR2 SASEGT. The CDR3 covers 13 residues. The CDR3 DNA is TGTGCTTACAGGGGCGGGGAGACCTACGAGCAGTACTTC. Translated, it gives CAYRGGETYEQYF.

In its sample, this clonotype was seen many times. The V gene is TRBV7-9, the J gene TRBJ2-3; 10 bases are a match to TRBD2. Germline CDR1 SEHNR, CDR2 FQNEAQ (reference sequence). V shed 3 bases, J shed 7 bases, and the junction held 13 bases outside the gene matches. CDR3 size: 17 residues. CDR3: CASSFRTSGPESYTQYF. The CDR3 DNA follows: TGTGCCAGCAGCTTCCGGACTAGCGGACCAGAATCGTATACGCAGTATTTT.

This clonotype was detected once. The chain employs TRBV6-5 and TRBJ2-3; perhaps D is TRBD1 or TRBD2 (5 bases each). V lost 0 bases and J 3 bases, leaving 10 bases between the germline ends. The CDR3 runs to 15 residues. The germline V gene encodes CDR1 MNHEY and CDR2 SVGAGI. The CDR3, as DNA: TGTGCCAGCAGTTACTCGATTGGGGGAACAGATACGCAGTATTTT. Its translation: CASSYSIGGTDTQYF.

This rearrangement joins TRBV6-6 to TRBJ1-6; D remains unclear. This CDR3 region has 12 residues. Germline lookup yields CDR1 MNHNY and CDR2 SVGAGI (reference sequence). Trimming took off 6 bases at V and 8 bases at J, with 8 bases between the two ends. CDR3: CASREWDSPLHF. For the CDR3, the DNA is TGTGCCAGCAGGGAATGGGATTCACCCCTCCACTTT.

The genes are TRBV6-5 and TRBJ1-6; TRBD1 aligns across 8 bases. From germline, CDR1 is MNHEY and CDR2 SVGAGI. Trimming cost V 5 bases and J 7 bases; bases outside gene matches: 10. The CDR3 runs to 16 residues. This chain's CDR3 is CASSRPTGERNSPLHF. For the CDR3, the DNA is TGTGCCAGCAGTCGCCCGACAGGGGAGCGGAATTCACCCCTCCACTTT.

This clonotype was detected a few times. This chain links TRBV7-2 with TRBJ1-1, with TRBD1 as a possible D gene (6 bases). Germline CDR1 and CDR2: SGHTA and FQGNSA. This CDR3 comprises 14 residues. V gave up 5 bases and J gave up 8 bases, with 18 bases separating them. As DNA, the CDR3 is TGTGCCAGCAGCCCCCAGAGACAGGCGGGGGAAGCTTTCTTT. Translation: CASSPQRQAGEAFF.